These 31 T cell receptor beta chains originate from one sample sequenced in a study of T-cell memory formation after mild COVID-19. Via MiXCR, TCRdb re-called the 5' RACE reads, giving one row per CDR3 protein. The sample includes roughly 300,000 distinct CDR3 sequences, over 7% of them seen just once. The sequencing sample was made of PBMCs or a T cell subset sorted from them (not recorded which). All receptors derive from a man between 18 and 35 years old who had mild COVID-19 (a few samples of this study predate the infection). Cell type and time point are not known.

The V and J genes are TRBV9 and TRBJ1-1; 8 bases match TRBD1. The germline V gene encodes CDR1 SGDLS and CDR2 YYNGEE. The CDR3 runs to 13 residues. The junction had 1 base not matched to a gene; V was cut back by 3 bases and J by 3 bases. The CDR3 protein is CASSGTGHTEAFF. CDR3 in DNA: TGTGCCAGCAGCGGGACAGGGCACACTGAAGCTTTCTTT.

This clonotype was seen a few times. V usage is TRBV7-9 and J usage is TRBJ2-3, with D hard to call. CDR3 length: 12 amino acids. Trimming took off 0 bases at V and 6 bases at J, with 4 bases between the two ends. Germline V gives CDR1 SEHNR, CDR2 FQNEAQ (reference sequence). The CDR3 nucleotides read TGTGCCAGCAGCTTAGCGCAGGATACGCAGTATTTT. Its protein product is CASSLAQDTQYF. The variable domain in full, completed from reference TRBV7-9 and TRBJ2-3, reads DTGVSQNPRHKITKRGQNVTFRCDPISEHNRLYWYRQTLGQGPEFLTYFQNEAQLEKSRLLSDRFSAERPKGSFSTLEIQRTEQGDSAMYLCASSLAQDTQYFGPGTRLTVL.

This clonotype has just a few counts. The gene calls are TRBV10-1 and TRBJ2-2; unclear D gene. Germline V CDR1 and CDR2: WNHNN, SYGVQD (reference sequence). V gave up 4 bases and J gave up 4 bases, with 7 bases separating them. This CDR3 region has 13 residues. The CDR3 DNA sequence: TGCGCCAGCAGTGGTTCGTCCACCGGGGAGCTGTTTTTT. This translates into CASSGSSTGELFF.

The rearrangement uses TRBV24-1 and TRBJ1-2; no definite D call. Germline CDR1 KGHDR, CDR2 SFDVKD. V was cut by 3 bases and J by 0 bases, with 7 bases left in between. This CDR3 has 14 residues. The CDR3 region has the DNA TGTGCCACCAGTGATGCTCAGGCTAACTATGGCTACACCTTC. This codes for CATSDAQANYGYTF.

This clonotype showed up many times. The chain combines TRBV12-3 or TRBV12-4 with TRBJ1-5, with D possibly matching TRBD1 (5 bases). V was cut by 7 bases and J by 9 bases, with 16 bases left in between. The CDR3 totals 13 residues. CDR3 residues: CASTRGARGPQHF. The CDR3 bases are TGTGCCAGCACGAGGGGTGCTCGGGGGCCCCAGCATTTT.

This clonotype was picked up a small number of times. The chain links TRBV10-3 to TRBJ2-5, with unresolved D. CDR3 size: 13 residues. The germline V gene has CDR1 ENHRY and CDR2 SYGVKD. The V end lost 2 bases, the J end lost 4 bases, and 8 bases lay between the germline ends. CDR3 amino acids: CAISERSSETQYF. Here the CDR3 DNA reads TGTGCCATCAGTGAGAGGAGTTCAGAGACCCAGTACTTC.

V is TRBV20-1 and J is TRBJ2-3; 8 bases align to TRBD1. V lost 6 bases, J lost 4 bases, and 6 bases stayed unmatched. This CDR3 contains 13 residues. Looked up from germline, CDR1 is DFQATT and CDR2 is SNEGSKA (reference sequence). CDR3 residues: CSAGQGSADTQYF. The CDR3 nucleotides are TGCAGTGCCGGACAGGGATCGGCAGATACGCAGTATTTT.

This clonotype was detected a few times. One end of the junction fails to match germline, which may point to a read error. The chain links TRBV7-7 to TRBJ2-3; the D is unclear. CDR1 and CDR2 from the germline V gene are SSHAT and FNYEAQ (reference sequence). CDR3 size: 15 residues. The CDR3 sequence is CASSPRAANTDTQYF. CDR3 DNA sequence: TGTGCTAGCAGCCCCCGAGCAGCCAACACAGATACGCAGTATTTT.

This clonotype has more than one count but fewer than ten. The chain links TRBV27 to TRBJ2-7; D remains ambiguous. CDR1 and CDR2 from the germline V gene are MNHEY and SMNVEV (reference sequence). Trimming left V 7 bases short and J 6 bases short, with 19 bases between. The CDR3 length is 14 residues. The CDR3 region is CASTSRLGIGEQYV. The CDR3 nucleotides are TGTGCCAGCACCTCCCGGTTGGGGATTGGCGAGCAGTACGTC.

The chain combines TRBV5-1 with TRBJ1-2; TRBD1 agrees at 7 bases. V shed 4 bases and J 4 bases; nucleotides not matched to a gene: 7. The germline V gene encodes CDR1 SGHRS and CDR2 YFSETQ. This CDR3 is built from 14 residues. The CDR3 nucleotides read TGCGCCAGCAGCCCACAGGGGATGTCCTATGGCTACACCTTC. Translated: CASSPQGMSYGYTF.

This clonotype was counted between two and nine times. The chain carries TRBV5-5 and TRBJ1-4, with no clear D. This CDR3 is built from 13 residues. V was clipped by 0 bases and J by 11 bases, with 11 bases between them. Germline CDR1 reads SGHKS; CDR2 reads YYEKEE (reference sequence). The CDR3 sequence: CASSLAETSKLFF. CDR3 coding DNA: TGTGCCAGCAGCTTGGCCGAGACGTCGAAACTGTTTTTT.

The CDR3 reads CAIKESWEDTQYF. CDR3 sequence (DNA): TGTGCCATCAAAGAGAGCTGGGAAGATACGCAGTATTTT. The gene calls are TRBV10-3 and TRBJ2-3, with D hard to call. V lost 7 bases, J lost 5 bases, and 13 bases lay in between. The CDR3 contains 13 residues. Germline V lookup: CDR1 ENHRY, CDR2 SYGVKD.

Only a few counts were recorded for this clonotype. This chain's CDR3 is CASSHGLQETQYF. The CDR3 DNA is TGTGCCAGCAGCCACGGGCTTCAAGAGACCCAGTACTTC. The V gene is TRBV3-2, the J gene TRBJ2-5. TRBV3-2 represents a pseudogene. This CDR3 spans 13 amino acids.

This clonotype was observed at least ten times. The V call is TRBV12-3 or TRBV12-4, the J call TRBJ1-2; 9 bases match TRBD1. This CDR3 has 13 residues. Trimming removed 6 bases from V and 8 bases from J; junction bases left unmatched: 7. DNA of the CDR3: TGTGCCAGCAGCCTATACAGGGGGCTAGGCTACACCTTC. Translating gives CASSLYRGLGYTF.

This sequence joins TRBV15 and TRBJ2-1; TRBD2 matches at 8 bases. The CDR3 is 15 amino acids. Trimming took 2 bases from V and 7 from J; bases not matched to a gene: 7. Per germline, CDR1 LNHNV and CDR2 YYDKDF (reference sequence). The CDR3 spells CATSRRAGAANEQFF. In DNA, the CDR3 is TGTGCCACCAGCAGACGAGCGGGGGCCGCTAATGAGCAGTTCTTC.

This chain links TRBV2 with TRBJ2-5; weak D call: TRBD2 (6 bases). This CDR3 spans 14 amino acids. The V gene's germline CDR1 is SNHLY and CDR2 FYNNEI. Trimming left V 6 bases short and J 2 bases short, with 13 bases between. The DNA for the CDR3 is TGTGCCAGCAGACTAGCAACTACACAAGAGACCCAGTACTTC. It specifies CASRLATTQETQYF.

This chain joins TRBV11-2 and TRBJ1-1, with D perhaps TRBD1 (5 bases). Germline CDR1 and CDR2: SGHAT and FQNNGV. V was clipped by 5 bases and J by 8 bases, with 18 bases between them. There are 14 residues in the CDR3. CDR3 amino acids: CASSERLGASEAFF. CDR3 in DNA: TGTGCCAGCAGCGAAAGGCTCGGGGCCTCGGAAGCTTTCTTT.

This clonotype appeared a few times. V is TRBV20-1 and J is TRBJ2-4; TRBD1 agrees at 7 bases. Unmatched junction bases numbered 4, after V lost 1 base and J lost 4 bases. Per germline, CDR1 DFQATT and CDR2 SNEGSKA (reference sequence). This CDR3 spans 14 amino acids. CDR3 bases: TGCAGTGCTAGAGTGAGACAGGGTAAAAACATTCAGTACTTC. Translation gives CSARVRQGKNIQYF.

This clonotype was detected a few times. The genes are TRBV11-3 and TRBJ2-1; D remains unclear. Germline V CDR1 and CDR2: SGHNT, YENEEA. This CDR3 region has 14 residues. V lost 1 base to trimming and J lost 6 bases, with 10 bases between them. The CDR3 loop reads CASSLAGLPNEQFF. CDR3 nucleotide sequence: TGTGCCAGCAGCTTAGCGGGTCTCCCCAATGAGCAGTTCTTC.

The chain has TRBV24-1 and TRBJ2-5; 8 bases agree with TRBD1. Germline trimming cut 2 bases from V and 2 bases from J; bases unmatched to any gene: 3. The CDR3 loop spans 15 amino acids. Per the germline V gene, CDR1 is KGHDR and CDR2 is SFDVKD. The CDR3 bases are TGTGCCACCAGTGATTCGACAGGGGCGCAAGAGACCCAGTACTTC. Translating gives CATSDSTGAQETQYF.

The chain combines TRBV6-5 with TRBJ1-1; D unclear. This CDR3 is built from 13 residues. The V end was cut by 8 bases, the J end by 1 base, with 11 bases between. In germline, CDR1 is MNHEY, CDR2 SVGAGI. CDR3: CASGRRKNTEAFF. As DNA, the CDR3 is TGTGCCAGCGGTAGACGGAAGAACACTGAAGCTTTCTTT.

This sequence joins TRBV20-1 and TRBJ2-2; D is ambiguous. CDR3 length: 12 residues. CDR1 DFQATT and CDR2 SNEGSKA come from the germline V gene (reference sequence). Deletions cut 6 bases from V and 7 bases from J, with 12 bases between. The CDR3 spells CSASGSGGELFF. The CDR3 nucleotides read TGCAGTGCGTCGGGCTCGGGCGGGGAGCTGTTTTTT.

This clonotype was seen more than once but under ten times. The chain couples TRBV6-2 or TRBV6-3 to TRBJ1-1, with D hard to call. V shed 6 bases and J shed 1 base, with 9 bases lying between them. Germline values: CDR1 MNHEY, CDR2 SVGEGT. The CDR3 is made up of 13 amino acids. The CDR3 DNA follows: TGTGCCAGCAGATTACAACAGAACACTGAAGCTTTCTTT. Translation gives CASRLQQNTEAFF.

This clonotype was picked up many times. The chain combines TRBV5-5 with TRBJ1-5; TRBD1 agrees at 7 bases. The length of the CDR3 is 14 residues. J was trimmed by 2 bases and V by 3 bases; bases with no gene match: 2. CDR1 is SGHKS and CDR2 is YYEKEE in the germline V gene (reference sequence). DNA of the CDR3: TGTGCCAGCAGCTCAGGGGGTGGCAATCAGCCCCAGCATTTT. As protein: CASSSGGGNQPQHF.

The sample holds a few counts of this clonotype. The V and J genes are TRBV28 and TRBJ2-5, with a possible D match to TRBD1 (6 bases). The length of the CDR3 is 14 residues. Germline CDR1 is MDHEN and CDR2 is SYDVKM. Trimming cost V 5 bases and J 1 base, with 11 bases left between them. CDR3 loop: CASSLDRIQETQYF. CDR3 nucleotide sequence: TGTGCCAGCAGTCTAGACAGGATCCAAGAGACCCAGTACTTC. Full variable domain (remainder filled in from reference TRBV28 and TRBJ2-5): DVKVTQSSRYLVKRTGEKVFLECVQDMDHENMFWYRQDPGLGLRLIYFSYDVKMKEKGDIPEGYSVSREKKERFSLILESASTNQTSMYLCASSLDRIQETQYFGPGTRLLVL.

There are a few counts of this clonotype. The rearrangement joins TRBV5-1 to TRBJ2-1; TRBD1 matches 8 bases. The germline gives CDR1 SGHRS, CDR2 YFSETQ. Trimming cost V 2 bases and J 9 bases; bases outside gene matches: 7. The CDR3 is made up of 14 amino acids. As DNA, the CDR3 is TGCGCCAGCAGCTTTGGGACAGGAATGGGTGAGCAGTTCTTC. The encoded protein is CASSFGTGMGEQFF.

V and J are TRBV5-6 and TRBJ2-2; D uncertain. Trimming pared 5 bases from V and 1 base from J, leaving 6 bases between. From germline, CDR1 is SGHDT and CDR2 YYEEEE. This CDR3 spans 13 amino acids. CDR3 sequence reads: CASRVMNTGELFF. The CDR3 DNA follows: TGTGCCAGCAGAGTCATGAACACCGGGGAGCTGTTTTTT.

This clonotype was seen repeatedly, ten times or more. The chain employs TRBV3-1 and TRBJ2-3; 7 positions match TRBD1. Germline V gene sequence: CDR1 LGHDT, CDR2 YNNKEL (reference sequence). This CDR3 has 15 amino acids. Trimming took 1 base from V and 6 from J; bases not matched to a gene: 7. The CDR3 DNA is TGTGCCAGCAGCCAAGTAGGGGGCTTGGCGGATACGCAGTATTTT. Protein sequence: CASSQVGGLADTQYF.

The chain carries TRBV27 and TRBJ2-2; 7 bases map to TRBD2. The CDR3 totals 15 residues. Germline CDR1 is MNHEY and CDR2 is SMNVEV (reference sequence). J lost 5 bases, V lost 3 bases, and 6 bases had no gene match. The CDR3 DNA reads TGTGCCAGCAGTTTCGGTCGGGGGGTGACCGGGGAGCTGTTTTTT. The encoded protein is CASSFGRGVTGELFF.

The V and J genes are TRBV11-2 and TRBJ2-5; 9 nucleotides align to TRBD1. Losses at the gene ends were 3 bases for V and 4 bases for J; bases not matched to a gene: 3. CDR1 is SGHAT and CDR2 is FQNNGV in the germline V gene. The length of the CDR3 is 14 residues. CDR3 region: CASSFTGGSETQYF. For the CDR3, the DNA is TGTGCCAGCAGCTTCACAGGGGGCTCAGAGACCCAGTACTTC.

This clonotype turned up a few times. The rearrangement uses TRBV4-3 and TRBJ1-5; D remains unclear. Per the germline V gene, CDR1 is LGHNA and CDR2 is YSLEER. The CDR3 totals 16 residues. Trimming shortened V by 0 bases and J by 0 bases, and 9 bases separated the two germline ends. The CDR3 region is CASSQDPVPSNQPQHF. The DNA of the CDR3 is TGCGCCAGCAGCCAAGATCCGGTACCTAGCAATCAGCCCCAGCATTTT.